The clone carrying this T cell receptor beta chain was seen a handful of times. The antigen remains unidentified. The sample originates from a study of T cell responses to AZD1222 COVID-19 vaccine. Findings of the study overall: In the spike-specific TCR repertoire, nearly half reportedly target unmutated variant regions. It was only 6 or 7 AZD1222 recipients who were seropositive at baseline. Distributed over spike, vaccine-associated CD4 TCRs predominated at 160-218 and 743-854. The donors showed a predominance of white British ancestry and of females, with possible underestimation of clonal diversity.

The V end lost 3 bases, the J end lost 3 bases, and 14 bases lay between the germline ends. Germline V gene data show CDR1 as MRHNA and CDR2 as SNTAGT. The CDR3 runs 15 residues. Sequencing used immunoSEQ multiplex PCR; TCRdb keeps in-frame clones, though not all of them. Of about 150,000 clones listed, around 88% are singletons. This TCR came from an adult in good health. The rearrangement links TRBV6-4 to TRBJ1-2, with no clear D. Sequences were derived from peripheral blood, sampled on day 0 of AZD1222 vaccination. The CDR3 nucleotides are TGTGCCAGCAGTGAAGGACCTGCTTCCCACTATGGCTACACCTTC. The encoded protein is CASSEGPASHYGYTF.